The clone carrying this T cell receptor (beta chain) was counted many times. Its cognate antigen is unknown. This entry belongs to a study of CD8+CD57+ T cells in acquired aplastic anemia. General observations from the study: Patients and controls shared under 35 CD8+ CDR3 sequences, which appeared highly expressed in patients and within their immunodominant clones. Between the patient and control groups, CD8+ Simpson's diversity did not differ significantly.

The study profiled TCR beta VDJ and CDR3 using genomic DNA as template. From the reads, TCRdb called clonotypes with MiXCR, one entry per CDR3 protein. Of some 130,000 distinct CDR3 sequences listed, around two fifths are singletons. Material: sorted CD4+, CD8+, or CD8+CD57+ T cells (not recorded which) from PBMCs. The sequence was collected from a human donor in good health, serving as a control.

CDR3 DNA: TGTGCCAGCAGCCAAGTACAGATGACAGCAAATGCTTGGTATGGCTACACCTTC. It yields the protein CASSQVQMTANAWYGYTF. This chain joins TRBV4-2 and TRBJ1-2; a possible D gene is TRBD1 (5 bases). Per the germline V gene, CDR1 is LGHNA and CDR2 is YNFKEQ. Trimming took off 1 base at V and 5 bases at J, with 23 bases between the two ends. CDR3 length equals 18 residues.